The TCR beta chain under discussion was sequenced for a study of regulatory T cells in long-lasting Graves disease. Study overall: The term persistent Graves' disease signified upward of 5 years on antithyroid drugs with positive TSH receptor antibodies.

Assembly of TCR beta libraries relied on iRepertoire HTBI primers together with Arm-PCR of CDR3 regions. TCRdb analysed the multiplex PCR reads with MiXCR anew, one entry per CDR3 protein. The table lists more than 300,000 distinct CDR3 sequences, less than 20% of them singletons. With regard to this clonotype: Antigen unknown.

The CDR3 is 15 residues long. V lost 6 bases to trimming and J lost 2 bases, with 15 bases between them. Germline V gives CDR1 MDHEN, CDR2 SYDVKM. Noted time point: persistent/refractory GD, antithyroid drugs over 5 years with positive TRAb. The TCR library was prepared using RNA isolated from PBMCs. Study-wide results and limits: Clonotypes that were public and shared totalled around 2,700 in persistent patients versus around 970 in new patients. Investigators studied peripheral blood only, not thyroid tissue.

Sequencing used peripheral blood mononuclear cells (PBMCs), obtained when the disease was refractory, from a patient treated with antithyroid drugs. The sequence was collected from a female donor with Graves disease. The J gene is TRBJ2-3, the V gene TRBV28, with no clear D. The CDR3 coding sequence is TGTGCCAGCAGCCCCGGCGCTCTCTACACAGATACGCAGTATTTT. Translation: CASSPGALYTDTQYF.